This TCR beta chain came from a study of TIL therapy for anti-PD-1-resistant metastatic lung cancer. Germline V gene data show CDR1 as SNHLY and CDR2 as FYNNEI. This CDR3 is built from 14 residues. Sequencing used immunoSEQ v3. TCRdb's copy holds only in-frame clones and misses some; the assay was immunoSEQ multiplex PCR. The sample shows about 50,000 clones, less than 75% of them seen only once. Indicated time point: pre-treatment sample, taken before nivolumab and TIL therapy. The tumor samples were excised metastases, mostly pleural nodules or supraclavicular lymph nodes. This TCR was sampled from a person aged 25 to 85 with non-small cell lung cancer. The source material was tumor tissue, sampled at baseline. This chain links TRBV2 with TRBJ2-5; D might be TRBD2 (5 bases). The J call may be wrong; the DNA end is better matched by TRBJ2-7. In DNA, the CDR3 is TGTGCCAGCAGGGCCGTGAGCACGGGGTACGAGCAGTACTTC. It yields the protein CASRAVSTGYEQYF.